This TCR beta chain was documented in a study of cytomegalovirus exposure and HLA in healthy donors. Study-level points and caveats: Judged likely to be a sequencing artifact was a cluster of highly shared sequence variants. A later analysis found most CMV-associated TCR beta chains apparently HLA-restricted. Follow-up analysis later connected one missense variant in DCLRE1C with trimming of TCR beta V- and J-genes.

With 6 bases removed from V and 4 bases from J, the gap between germline ends came to 10 bases. The CDR3 is made up of 12 amino acids. The germline V gene encodes CDR1 SNHLY and CDR2 FYNNEI. A note on this clone: What it recognizes is unknown.

The study ran its PCR with 60 Vbeta and 13 Jbeta primers. Profiling relied on immunoSEQ multiplex PCR, and the TCRdb table lists in-frame clones only, not all of them. The data contain around 130,000 clones, approximately 8.7% of them seen just once; the ten biggest clones take up 5% to 7%. The sequenced material came from PBMCs. The chain links TRBV2 to TRBJ2-7; possibly TRBD1 for D (5 bases). This clonotype originated in a man aged 40-55 years in good health and CMV-seronegative. This chain's CDR3 is CASRAGRYEQYF. In nucleotides, the CDR3 is TGTGCCAGCAGGGCAGGGCGGTACGAGCAGTACTTC. Together with reference TRBV2 and TRBJ2-7, the CDR3 gives the full variable domain: EPEVTQTPSHQVTQMGQEVILRCVPISNHLYFYWYRQILGQKVEFLVSFYNNEISEKSEIFDDQFSVERPDGSNFTLKIRSTKLEDSAMYFCASRAGRYEQYFGPGTRLTVT.